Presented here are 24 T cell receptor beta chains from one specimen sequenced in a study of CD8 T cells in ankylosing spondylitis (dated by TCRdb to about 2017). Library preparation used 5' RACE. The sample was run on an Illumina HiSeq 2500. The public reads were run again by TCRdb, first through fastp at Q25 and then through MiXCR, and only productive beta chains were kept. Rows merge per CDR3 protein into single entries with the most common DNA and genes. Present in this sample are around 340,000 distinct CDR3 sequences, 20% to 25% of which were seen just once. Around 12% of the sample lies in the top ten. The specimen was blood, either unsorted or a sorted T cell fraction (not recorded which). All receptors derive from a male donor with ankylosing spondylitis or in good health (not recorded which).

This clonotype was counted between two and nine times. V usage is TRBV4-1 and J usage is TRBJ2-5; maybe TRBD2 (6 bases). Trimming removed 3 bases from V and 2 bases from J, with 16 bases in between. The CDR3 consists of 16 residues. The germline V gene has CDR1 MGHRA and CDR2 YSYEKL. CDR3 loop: CASSQTPGTGQETQYF. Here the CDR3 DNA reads TGCGCCAGCAGCCAGACACCCGGGACTGGGCAAGAGACCCAGTACTTC.

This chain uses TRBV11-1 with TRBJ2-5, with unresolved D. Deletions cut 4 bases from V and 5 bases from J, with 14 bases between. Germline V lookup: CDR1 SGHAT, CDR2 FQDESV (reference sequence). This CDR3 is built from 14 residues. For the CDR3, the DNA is TGTGCCAGCAGCTCTCAGGCCCCCCGGGAGACCCAGTACTTC. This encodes CASSSQAPRETQYF.

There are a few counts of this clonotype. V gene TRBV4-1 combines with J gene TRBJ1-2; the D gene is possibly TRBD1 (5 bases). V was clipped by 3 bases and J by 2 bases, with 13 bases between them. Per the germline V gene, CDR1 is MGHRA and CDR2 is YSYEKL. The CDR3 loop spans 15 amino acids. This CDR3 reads CASSHDRNSNYGYTF. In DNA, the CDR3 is TGCGCCAGCAGCCATGACAGAAACTCGAACTATGGCTACACCTTC.

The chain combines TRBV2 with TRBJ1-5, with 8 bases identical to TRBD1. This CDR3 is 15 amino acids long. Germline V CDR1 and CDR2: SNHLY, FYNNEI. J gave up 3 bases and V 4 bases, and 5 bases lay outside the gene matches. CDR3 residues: CASSVWQGANQPQHF. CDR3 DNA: TGTGCCAGCAGTGTATGGCAGGGGGCCAATCAGCCCCAGCATTTT.

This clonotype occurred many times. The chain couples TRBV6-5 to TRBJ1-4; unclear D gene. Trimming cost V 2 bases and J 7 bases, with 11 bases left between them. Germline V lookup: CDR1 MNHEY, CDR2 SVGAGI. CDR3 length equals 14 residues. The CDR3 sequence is CASSYDRGSEKLFF. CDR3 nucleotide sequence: TGTGCCAGCAGTTACGACCGAGGAAGTGAAAAACTGTTTTTT.

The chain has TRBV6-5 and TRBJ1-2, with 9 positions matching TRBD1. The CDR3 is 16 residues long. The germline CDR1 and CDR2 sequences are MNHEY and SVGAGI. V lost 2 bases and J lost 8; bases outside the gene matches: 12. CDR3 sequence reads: CASSYTDRGHLEGYTF. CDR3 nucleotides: TGTGCCAGCAGTTACACGGACAGGGGCCATCTTGAGGGCTACACCTTC.

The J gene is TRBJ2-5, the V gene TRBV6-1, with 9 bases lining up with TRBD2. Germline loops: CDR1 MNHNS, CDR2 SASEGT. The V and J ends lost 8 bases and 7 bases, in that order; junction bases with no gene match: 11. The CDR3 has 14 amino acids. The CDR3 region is CASWASGELGTQYF. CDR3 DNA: TGTGCCAGCTGGGCTAGCGGGGAGTTAGGGACCCAGTACTTC.

The CDR3 sequence: CASNGGGYNEQFF. The CDR3 DNA is TGTGCCAGTAATGGCGGGGGGTACAATGAGCAGTTCTTC. The gene calls are TRBV19 and TRBJ2-1, with 8 bases identical to TRBD2. Germline trimming cut 7 bases from V and 4 bases from J; bases unmatched to any gene: 3. This CDR3 contains 13 residues. The germline CDR1 and CDR2 sequences are LNHDA and SQIVND (reference sequence).

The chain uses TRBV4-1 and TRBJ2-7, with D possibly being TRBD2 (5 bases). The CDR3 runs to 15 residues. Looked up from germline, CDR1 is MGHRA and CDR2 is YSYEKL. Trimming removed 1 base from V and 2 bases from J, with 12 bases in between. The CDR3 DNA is TGCGCCAGCAGCCAAGGGTTCGGGATTCCCTACGAGCAGTACTTC. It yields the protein CASSQGFGIPYEQYF.

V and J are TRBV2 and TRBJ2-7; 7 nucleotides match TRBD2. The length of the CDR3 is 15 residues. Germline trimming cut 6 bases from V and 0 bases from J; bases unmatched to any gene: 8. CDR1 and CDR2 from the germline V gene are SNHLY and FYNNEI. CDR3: CASRTQGGSSYEQYF. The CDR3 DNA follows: TGTGCCAGCAGAACGCAGGGAGGGAGCTCCTACGAGCAGTACTTC.

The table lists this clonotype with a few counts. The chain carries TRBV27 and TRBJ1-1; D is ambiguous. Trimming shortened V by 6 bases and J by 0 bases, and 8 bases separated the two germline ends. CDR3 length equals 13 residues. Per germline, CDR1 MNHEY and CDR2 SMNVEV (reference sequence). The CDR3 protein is CASRSSLNTEAFF. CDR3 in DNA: TGTGCCAGCAGGTCCAGCCTGAACACTGAAGCTTTCTTT.

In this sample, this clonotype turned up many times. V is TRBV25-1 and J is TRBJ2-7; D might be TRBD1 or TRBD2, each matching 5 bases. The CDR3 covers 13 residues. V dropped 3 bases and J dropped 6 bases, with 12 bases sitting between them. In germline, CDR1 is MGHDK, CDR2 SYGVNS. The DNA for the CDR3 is TGTGCCAGCAGTGACCTGGCAGGGAGCGAGCAGTACTTC. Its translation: CASSDLAGSEQYF.

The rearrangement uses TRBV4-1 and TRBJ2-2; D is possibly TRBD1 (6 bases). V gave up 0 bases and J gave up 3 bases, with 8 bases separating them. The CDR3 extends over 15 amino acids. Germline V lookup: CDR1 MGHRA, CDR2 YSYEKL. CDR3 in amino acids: CASSQDQGYTGELFF. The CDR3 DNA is TGCGCCAGCAGCCAAGATCAGGGGTACACCGGGGAGCTGTTTTTT.

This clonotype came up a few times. This CDR3 reads CASSLGGSLKDNEQFF. CDR3 coding DNA: TGTGCCAGCAGCTTAGGTGGGTCACTAAAAGACAATGAGCAGTTCTTC. V usage is TRBV7-9 and J usage is TRBJ2-1; D call uncertain. Deletions cut 1 base from V and 5 bases from J, with 15 bases between. The CDR3 extends over 16 amino acids. Germline-derived CDR1 and CDR2 are SEHNR and FQNEAQ (reference sequence). Filled out from reference TRBV7-9 and TRBJ2-1, the complete variable domain reads DTGVSQNPRHKITKRGQNVTFRCDPISEHNRLYWYRQTLGQGPEFLTYFQNEAQLEKSRLLSDRFSAERPKGSFSTLEIQRTEQGDSAMYLCASSLGGSLKDNEQFFGPGTRLTVL.

The CDR3 DNA reads as TGTGCCAGCAGTTTTGTAAAGATCGAGCAGTACTTC. Protein: CASSFVKIEQYF. The chain joins TRBV12-3 or TRBV12-4 to TRBJ2-7, with D hard to call. The CDR3 is 12 residues long. V was clipped by 3 bases and J by 6 bases, with 9 bases between them.

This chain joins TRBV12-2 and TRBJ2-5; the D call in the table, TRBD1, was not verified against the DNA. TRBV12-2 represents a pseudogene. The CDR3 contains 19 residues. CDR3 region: CASRLAPPSLTIPQETQYF. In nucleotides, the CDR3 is TGTGCAAGTCGCTTAGCGCCCCCGTCCTTGACCATTCCACAAGAGACCCAGTACTTC.

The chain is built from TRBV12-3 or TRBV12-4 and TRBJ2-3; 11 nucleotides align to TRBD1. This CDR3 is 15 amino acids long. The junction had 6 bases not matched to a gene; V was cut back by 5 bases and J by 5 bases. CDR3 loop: CASSGPGQGGDTQYF. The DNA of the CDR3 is TGTGCCAGCAGTGGACCGGGACAGGGGGGAGATACGCAGTATTTT.

This chain's CDR3 is CASGPGLVAFF. Here the CDR3 DNA reads TGTGCCAGCGGCCCGGGACTTGTAGCTTTCTTT. The rearrangement joins TRBV12-3 or TRBV12-4 to TRBJ1-1; D perhaps matches TRBD1 (5 bases). Trimming took 8 bases from V and 10 from J, leaving 14 bases between them. The CDR3 is made up of 11 amino acids.

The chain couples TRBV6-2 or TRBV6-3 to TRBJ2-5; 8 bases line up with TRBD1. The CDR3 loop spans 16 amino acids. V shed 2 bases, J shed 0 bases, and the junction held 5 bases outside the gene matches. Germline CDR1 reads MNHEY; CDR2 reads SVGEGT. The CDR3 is CASSYRGTGYQETQYF. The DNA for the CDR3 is TGTGCCAGCAGTTACCGCGGGACAGGCTACCAAGAGACCCAGTACTTC.

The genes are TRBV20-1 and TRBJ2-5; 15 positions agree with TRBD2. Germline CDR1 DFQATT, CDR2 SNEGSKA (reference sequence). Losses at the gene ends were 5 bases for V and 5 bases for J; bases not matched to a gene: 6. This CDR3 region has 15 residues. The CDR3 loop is CSARTSGGARETQYF. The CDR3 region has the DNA TGCAGTGCTCGGACTAGCGGGGGGGCCCGGGAGACCCAGTACTTC.

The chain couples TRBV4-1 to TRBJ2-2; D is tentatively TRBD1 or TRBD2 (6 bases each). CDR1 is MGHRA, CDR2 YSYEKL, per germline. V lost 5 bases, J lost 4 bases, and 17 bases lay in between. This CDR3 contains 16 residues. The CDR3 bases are TGCGCCAGCAGCGACCAATCTAGGGGGGTCACCGGGGAGCTGTTTTTT. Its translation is CASSDQSRGVTGELFF.

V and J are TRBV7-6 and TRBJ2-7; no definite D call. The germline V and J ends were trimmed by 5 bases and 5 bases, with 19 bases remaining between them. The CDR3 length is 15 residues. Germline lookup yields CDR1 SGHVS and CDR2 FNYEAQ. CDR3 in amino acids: CASSNDAGPKNEQYF. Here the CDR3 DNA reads TGTGCCAGCAGCAATGACGCCGGGCCAAAAAACGAGCAGTACTTC.

CDR3 in amino acids: CASSGFSGGALDEQFF. The CDR3 bases are TGTGCCAGCAGTGGTTTCAGCGGGGGGGCCTTGGATGAGCAGTTCTTC. This chain joins TRBV6-1 and TRBJ2-1, with TRBD2 identical over 10 bases. The CDR3 is 16 residues long. Germline V gene lookup returns CDR1 MNHNS and CDR2 SASEGT. The V gene end was trimmed by 4 bases and the J gene end by 8 bases; junction bases not matched to a gene: 11.

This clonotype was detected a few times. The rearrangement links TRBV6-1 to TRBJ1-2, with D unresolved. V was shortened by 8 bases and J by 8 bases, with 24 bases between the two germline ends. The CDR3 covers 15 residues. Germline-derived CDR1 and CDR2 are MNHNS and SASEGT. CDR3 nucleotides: TGTGCCAGCCATAGCCAAGAGAGTTGGGTTAGCGGCTACACCTTC. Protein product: CASHSQESWVSGYTF.